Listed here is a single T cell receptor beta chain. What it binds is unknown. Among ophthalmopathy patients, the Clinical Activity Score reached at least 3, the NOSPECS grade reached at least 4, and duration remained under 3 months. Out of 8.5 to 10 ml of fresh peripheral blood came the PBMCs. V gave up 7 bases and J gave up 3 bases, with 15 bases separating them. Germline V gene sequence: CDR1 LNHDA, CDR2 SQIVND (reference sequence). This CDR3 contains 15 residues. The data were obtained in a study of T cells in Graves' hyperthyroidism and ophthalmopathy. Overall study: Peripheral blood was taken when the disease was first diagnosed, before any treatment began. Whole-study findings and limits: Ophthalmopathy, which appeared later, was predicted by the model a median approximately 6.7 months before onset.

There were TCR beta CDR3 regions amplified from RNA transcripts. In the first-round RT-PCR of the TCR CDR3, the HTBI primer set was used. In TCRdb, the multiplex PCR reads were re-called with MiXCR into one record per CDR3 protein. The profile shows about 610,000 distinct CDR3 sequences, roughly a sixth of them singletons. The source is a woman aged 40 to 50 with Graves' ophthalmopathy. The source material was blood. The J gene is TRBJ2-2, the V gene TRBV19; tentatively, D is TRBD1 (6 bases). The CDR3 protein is CASNWGRGDTGELFF. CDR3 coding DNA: TGTGCCAGTAACTGGGGCAGGGGTGACACCGGGGAGCTGTTTTTT.